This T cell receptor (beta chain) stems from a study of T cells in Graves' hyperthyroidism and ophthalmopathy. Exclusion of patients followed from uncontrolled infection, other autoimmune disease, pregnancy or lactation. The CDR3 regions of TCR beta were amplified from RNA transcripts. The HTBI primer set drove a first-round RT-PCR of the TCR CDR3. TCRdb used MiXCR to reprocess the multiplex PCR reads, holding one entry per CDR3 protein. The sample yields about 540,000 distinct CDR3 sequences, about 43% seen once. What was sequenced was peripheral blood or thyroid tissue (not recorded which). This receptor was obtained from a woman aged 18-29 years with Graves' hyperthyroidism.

The CDR3 loop is CAWTTGLSNQPQHF. CDR3 DNA: TGTGCCTGGACCACAGGACTTAGCAATCAGCCCCAGCATTTT. The chain has TRBV19 and TRBJ1-5; weak D call: TRBD1 (5 bases). The CDR3 extends over 14 amino acids. V was trimmed by 11 bases and J by 0 bases, leaving 14 bases between them. Germline V lookup: CDR1 LNHDA, CDR2 SQIVND (reference sequence).